One sample yielded the 26 T cell receptor beta chains listed below, sequenced in a study of T cell responses to AZD1222 COVID-19 vaccine. The method was immunoSEQ multiplex PCR; TCRdb's version includes in-frame clones alone and lacks a portion of them. The data contain 100,000 to 150,000 clones, approximately 85% of them singletons. Here the sequenced sample was peripheral blood, taken 28 days after the second AZD1222 dose. These receptors all come from an adult who received the AZD1222 COVID-19 vaccine.

There are a few counts of this clone. V is TRBV11-3 and J is TRBJ2-3, with 14 bases aligning to TRBD2. The CDR3 consists of 16 residues. CDR1 is SGHNT, CDR2 YENEEA, per germline. V was clipped by 5 bases and J by 4 bases; unmatched bases: 5. In DNA form, the CDR3 reads TGTGCCAGCAGCGGATTGACTAGCGGGGGGGCAGATACGCAGTATTTT. Translation gives CASSGLTSGGADTQYF.

The chain combines TRBV12-3 or TRBV12-4 with TRBJ2-3; possibly TRBD2 for D (5 bases). There are 13 residues in the CDR3. Between the trimmed V and J ends, which lost 4 bases and 2 bases, there was a span of 7 bases. Here the CDR3 reads CASSWGATDTQYF. The CDR3 nucleotides are TGTGCCAGCAGTTGGGGAGCCACAGATACGCAGTATTTT.

This clone has more than one count but fewer than ten. V is TRBV2 and J is TRBJ1-1; D is ambiguous. Trimming pared 6 bases from V and 4 bases from J, leaving 15 bases between. Germline V gene data show CDR1 as SNHLY and CDR2 as FYNNEI. This CDR3 region has 14 residues. The CDR3 DNA reads TGTGCCAGCAGATACGCGGACCGCGGCACTGAAGCTTTCTTT. Amino acid sequence: CASRYADRGTEAFF.

The chain uses TRBV28 and TRBJ1-3, with D unclear. The CDR3 runs 15 residues. Germline CDR1 MDHEN, CDR2 SYDVKM. V was pared by 5 bases and J by 0 bases, with 11 bases between. The DNA of the CDR3 is TGTGCCAGCAGTCCCACCGGCGGCTCTGGAAACACCATATATTTT. This sequence encodes CASSPTGGSGNTIYF.

In its sample, this clone was seen a few times. The chain is built from TRBV7-2 and TRBJ1-2; D is undetermined. The CDR3 contains 14 residues. Trimming took off 7 bases at V and 1 base at J, with 13 bases between the two ends. In germline, CDR1 is SGHTA, CDR2 FQGNSA. The CDR3 here is CASTIPGNNYGYTF. CDR3 nucleotides: TGTGCCAGCACTATACCGGGGAATAACTATGGCTACACCTTC.

This clone was picked up a small number of times. The rearrangement joins TRBV5-6 to TRBJ2-5, with no clear D. The CDR3 spans 15 residues. Germline CDR1 and CDR2: SGHDT and YYEEEE. V was shortened by 3 bases and J by 5 bases, with 17 bases between the two germline ends. CDR3 sequence: CASSSVATAGETQYF. The CDR3 DNA reads as TGTGCCAGCAGCTCAGTGGCTACCGCCGGGGAGACCCAGTACTTC.

V and J are TRBV6-5 and TRBJ1-3; no firm D call. V lost 7 bases and J 0 bases, leaving 7 bases between the germline ends. The CDR3 extends over 13 amino acids. Germline V gene data show CDR1 as MNHEY and CDR2 as SVGAGI. The DNA for the CDR3 is TGTGCCAGCAAGGATACCTCTGGAAACACCATATATTTT. Translating it yields CASKDTSGNTIYF.

The chain uses TRBV6-5 and TRBJ1-1; maybe TRBD1 (6 bases). The V end lost 4 bases, the J end lost 5 bases, and 14 bases lay between the germline ends. Germline V gives CDR1 MNHEY, CDR2 SVGAGI. This CDR3 region has 14 residues. The CDR3 is CASSFGTLDTEAFF. CDR3 nucleotide sequence: TGTGCCAGCAGTTTCGGGACATTGGATACTGAAGCTTTCTTT.

Comments on this clone: The sample holds other DNA sequences that translate to the same CDR3. The chain uses TRBV5-1 and TRBJ1-5; 8 bases match TRBD1. This CDR3 is built from 15 residues. The J segment lost 4 bases and the V segment lost 0 bases, leaving 3 bases of the junction unmatched. Germline lookup yields CDR1 SGHRS and CDR2 YFSETQ. The CDR3 protein is CASSLEGTGNQPQHF. CDR3 nucleotides: TGCGCCAGCAGCTTGGAGGGGACAGGTAATCAGCCCCAGCATTTT.

The V gene is TRBV7-3, the J gene TRBJ1-1; D is unclear. V lost 5 bases, J lost 1 base, and 8 bases lay in between. Germline CDR1 reads SGHTA; CDR2 reads FQGTGA. The CDR3 runs to 13 residues. CDR3 DNA: TGTGCCAGCAGCCCAGGCCGGAACACTGAAGCTTTCTTT. Its translation is CASSPGRNTEAFF. Filled out from reference TRBV7-3 and TRBJ1-1, the complete variable domain reads GAGVSQTPSNKVTEKGKYVELRCDPISGHTALYWYRQSLGQGPEFLIYFQGTGAADDSGLPNDRFFAVRPEGSVSTLKIQRTERGDSAVYLCASSPGRNTEAFFGQGTRLTVV.

V is TRBV30 and J is TRBJ2-1; 7 nucleotides agree with TRBD1. This CDR3 comprises 13 residues. J gave up 6 bases and V 4 bases, and 6 bases lay outside the gene matches. CDR1 and CDR2 (germline): GTSNPN, SVGIG (reference sequence). The CDR3 coding sequence is TGTGCCTGGACGTATAGACAGGGCAATGAGCAGTTCTTC. Translating it yields CAWTYRQGNEQFF.

The chain uses TRBV12-3 or TRBV12-4 and TRBJ1-1, with D unresolved. V gave up 3 bases and J gave up 3 bases, with 8 bases separating them. CDR3 size: 13 residues. The CDR3, as DNA: TGTGCCAGCAGTTTTATGCCAGACACTGAAGCTTTCTTT. This codes for CASSFMPDTEAFF.

CDR3 amino acids: CATSRGPGASGANVLTF. The CDR3 DNA sequence: TGTGCCACCAGCAGAGGACCGGGGGCGAGCGGGGCCAACGTCCTGACTTTC. The V gene is TRBV15, the J gene TRBJ2-6; D is tentatively TRBD1 or TRBD2 (6 bases each). V was pared by 1 base and J by 4 bases, with 14 bases between. The CDR3 contains 17 residues. Germline V CDR1 and CDR2: LNHNV, YYDKDF (reference sequence).

The V and J genes are TRBV10-3 and TRBJ1-2; D is possibly TRBD1 (6 bases). The CDR3 covers 14 residues. Germline CDR1 reads ENHRY; CDR2 reads SYGVKD. V lost 3 bases and J 5 bases, leaving 13 bases between the germline ends. This CDR3 is CAISDPGAGYGYTF. CDR3 coding DNA: TGTGCCATCAGTGACCCAGGGGCGGGGTATGGCTACACCTTC.

Only one count was recorded for this clone. The chain is built from TRBV28 and TRBJ2-5; 9 bases map to TRBD1. Germline-derived CDR1 and CDR2 are MDHEN and SYDVKM. Trimming took 4 bases from V and 5 from J; bases not matched to a gene: 8. CDR3 length equals 15 residues. The CDR3 DNA reads TGTGCCAGCAGTTCCCCGGGACAGGGCAGTGAGACCCAGTACTTC. This codes for CASSSPGQGSETQYF.

The chain joins TRBV6-5 to TRBJ2-4, with D perhaps matching TRBD1 (6 bases). V lost 6 bases and J 5 bases, leaving 14 bases between the germline ends. Per the germline V gene, CDR1 is MNHEY and CDR2 is SVGAGI. This CDR3 contains 14 residues. The CDR3 DNA follows: TGTGCCAGCAGCTATCAAAACAGGGAAAACATTCAGTACTTC. This translates into CASSYQNRENIQYF.

The chain recombines TRBV11-3 with TRBJ1-3; 9 nucleotides agree with TRBD1. This CDR3 has 14 residues. Germline V gene data show CDR1 as SGHNT and CDR2 as YENEEA. V lost 5 bases, J lost 7 bases, and 6 bases stayed unmatched. This CDR3 is CASSPGTGLNTIYF. CDR3 sequence (DNA): TGTGCCAGCAGCCCGGGGACAGGGTTGAACACCATATATTTT.

V gene TRBV11-2 combines with J gene TRBJ1-6; D unresolved. With 4 bases removed from V and 6 bases from J, the gap between germline ends came to 16 bases. This CDR3 has 16 amino acids. The germline CDR1 and CDR2 sequences are SGHAT and FQNNGV. The CDR3 loop reads CASSSANGPVNSPLHF. Written as DNA, the CDR3 is TGTGCCAGCAGCTCCGCCAATGGGCCAGTTAATTCACCCCTCCACTTT. Based on the CDR3 plus reference TRBV11-2 and TRBJ1-6, the full variable domain is EAGVAQSPRYKIIEKRQSVAFWCNPISGHATLYWYQQILGQGPKLLIQFQNNGVVDDSQLPKDRFSAERLKGVDSTLKIQPAKLEDSAVYLCASSSANGPVNSPLHFGNGTRLTVT.

V gene TRBV6-1 combines with J gene TRBJ2-1, with 7 bases fitting TRBD1. V lost 2 bases, J lost 4 bases, and 5 bases stayed unmatched. Looked up from germline, CDR1 is MNHNS and CDR2 is SASEGT. This CDR3 contains 15 residues. The CDR3 here is CASSEIGGQYNEQFF. CDR3 coding DNA: TGTGCCAGCAGTGAAATTGGGGGACAGTACAATGAGCAGTTCTTC.

The V call is TRBV18, the J call TRBJ2-2, with D possibly TRBD1 on 5 matching bases. Per the germline V gene, CDR1 is KGHSH and CDR2 is LQKENI. V was trimmed by 3 bases and J by 2 bases, leaving 10 bases between them. This CDR3 has 15 amino acids. The CDR3 DNA is TGTGCCAGCTCACCTCAACAGGAAAACACCGGGGAGCTGTTTTTT. Translated: CASSPQQENTGELFF.

This chain links TRBV6-5 with TRBJ1-1; D is unresolved. This CDR3 is built from 13 residues. Between the trimmed V and J ends, which lost 2 bases and 0 bases, there was a span of 4 bases. Germline V gene sequence: CDR1 MNHEY, CDR2 SVGAGI. The CDR3 sequence is CASSYAVNTEAFF. CDR3 coding DNA: TGTGCCAGCAGTTACGCGGTGAACACTGAAGCTTTCTTT.

This clone was detected a few times. This chain connects TRBV6-1 to TRBJ2-7, with TRBD1 identical over 10 bases. Germline V gives CDR1 MNHNS, CDR2 SASEGT. The V segment lost 3 bases and the J segment 0 bases; nucleotides outside the gene matches: 2. The CDR3 is 15 residues long. Written as DNA, the CDR3 is TGTGCCAGCAGTGACCGGGACAGGGGCTCCTACGAGCAGTACTTC. Amino acid sequence: CASSDRDRGSYEQYF.

There are a few counts of this clone. This sequence joins TRBV7-2 and TRBJ1-1; D not resolved. The V and J ends lost 6 bases and 1 base respectively, with 12 bases between them. The CDR3 has 14 amino acids. The germline gives CDR1 SGHTA, CDR2 FQGNSA. The CDR3 DNA follows: TGTGCCAGCAGTCCCTTTAGGCAGAACACTGAAGCTTTCTTT. Translating it yields CASSPFRQNTEAFF.

The J gene is TRBJ2-7, the V gene TRBV15; D is unclear. This CDR3 has 13 amino acids. V was pared by 4 bases and J by 3 bases, with 10 bases between. The germline CDR1 and CDR2 sequences are LNHNV and YYDKDF (reference sequence). Here the CDR3 DNA reads TGTGCCACCAGCACCGCAGAGAGCTACGAGCAGTACTTC. Its protein product is CATSTAESYEQYF.

The CDR3 region is CASSLGIAGGPGNEQFF. The CDR3 DNA is TGTGCCAGCAGCTTAGGAATAGCGGGGGGGCCCGGGAATGAGCAGTTCTTC. The genes are TRBV11-2 and TRBJ2-1; TRBD2 agrees at 11 bases. The V and J ends lost 1 base and 7 bases, in that order; junction bases with no gene match: 9. Germline lookup yields CDR1 SGHAT and CDR2 FQNNGV. The CDR3 has 17 amino acids.

V is TRBV5-1 and J is TRBJ2-7; tentative D call: TRBD2 (5 bases). This CDR3 is 13 amino acids long. CDR1 and CDR2 from the germline V gene are SGHRS and YFSETQ. V was shortened by 4 bases and J by 3 bases, with 11 bases between the two germline ends. In DNA form, the CDR3 reads TGCGCCAGCAGCGATGAGGGAAACTACGAGCAGTACTTC. This translates into CASSDEGNYEQYF.